This is a list of T cell receptor beta chains from one sample in a study of blood T cell repertoires in COVID-19. Measured with immunoSEQ multiplex PCR; TCRdb has only the in-frame clones, and not every one. Found here are more than 200,000 clones, nearly 90% of them singletons; the top ten hold under 2.5%. Sequencing was performed on peripheral blood. All receptors come from a woman aged 40 to 50 who had recovered from COVID-19. Both conserved end residues are part of each CDR3. The D gene is left open where the match is weak. Size is omitted from some rows. Given values are once, few, many or a class for expanded clones.

clone_size j_call v_call d_call cdr3_aa cdr3_nt
few TRBJ1-3 TRBV6-5 NA CASSYGAGNTIYF TGTGCCAGCAGTTACGGAGCTGGAAACACCATATATTTT
NA TRBJ1-2 TRBV5-1 NA CASSPEGGGYGYTF TGCGCCAGCAGCCCTGAGGGAGGAGGCTATGGCTACACCTTC
NA TRBJ1-5 TRBV5-5 NA CASSSTRGNQPQHF TGTGCCAGCAGCTCCACACGGGGCAATCAGCCCCAGCATTTT
NA TRBJ1-6 TRBV27 TRBD1 CASSPYRQGANSPLHF TGTGCCAGCAGCCCTTACCGACAGGGGGCGAATTCACCCCTCCACTTT
NA TRBJ1-4 TRBV4-3 NA CASSQTLTSPGTSSPSYEKLFF TGCGCCAGCAGCCAAACACTTACGTCACCCGGGACATCTTCCCCGTCTTATGAAAAACTGTTTTTT
NA TRBJ1-6 TRBV19 NA CATKSREGIYNSPLHF TGTGCCACAAAATCCCGCGAGGGAATATATAATTCACCCCTCCACTTT
NA TRBJ2-1 TRBV10-3 TRBD2 CAISDALSGGSYNEQFF TGTGCCATCAGTGACGCCCTCTCGGGGGGGTCCTACAATGAGCAGTTCTTC
NA TRBJ2-7 TRBV6-6 TRBD2 CASSYSTSGGVGEQYF TGTGCCAGCAGTTACTCCACTAGCGGGGGGGTAGGGGAGCAGTACTTC
NA TRBJ2-2 TRBV5-1 TRBD2 CASSSTSSGRGAGELFF TGCGCCAGCAGCAGCACCTCGAGCGGGAGGGGGGCCGGGGAGCTGTTTTTT
once TRBJ1-2 TRBV1 NA CTSSQPPWPSYGYTF TGCACCAGCAGCCAGCCTCCCTGGCCCTCTTATGGCTACACCTTC
NA TRBJ1-5 TRBV15 NA CATSREAGISNQPQHF TGTGCCACCAGCAGAGAAGCAGGGATCAGCAATCAGCCCCAGCATTTT
NA TRBJ2-5 TRBV30 TRBD1 CAWRRDSKETQYF TGTGCCTGGAGAAGGGACAGCAAAGAGACCCAGTACTTC
NA TRBJ1-3 TRBV5-1 TRBD1 CASKTGGGNTIYF TGCGCCAGCAAGACAGGGGGCGGCAACACCATATATTTT
NA TRBJ2-7 TRBV7-2 TRBD1 CASTLTGSSYEQYF TGTGCCAGCACCCTGACAGGGAGCTCCTACGAGCAGTACTTC
NA TRBJ2-3 TRBV9 TRBD2 CASSPPGGETQYF TGTGCCAGCAGCCCCCCGGGGGGGGAGACGCAGTATTTT
NA TRBJ2-2 TRBV6-6 TRBD2 CASKAGGIGELFF TGTGCCAGCAAGGCGGGGGGAATCGGGGAGCTGTTTTTT
NA TRBJ2-3 TRBV7-6 NA CASSLMGSLANTDTQYF TGTGCCAGCAGCTTAATGGGCAGCCTAGCAAACACAGATACGCAGTATTTT
NA TRBJ1-2 TRBV6-6 TRBD1 CASSYSTGPDGYTF TGTGCCAGCAGTTACTCGACAGGGCCTGATGGCTACACCTTC
NA TRBJ2-2 TRBV19 NA CASSIWASVTGELFF TGTGCCAGTAGTATCTGGGCTAGCGTTACCGGGGAGCTGTTTTTT
NA TRBJ2-7 TRBV29-1 NA CSPTKTYLQDAAPQEKYEQYF TGCAGCCCTACCAAGACTTATTTACAGGACGCAGCCCCCCAAGAGAAATACGAGCAGTACTTC
few TRBJ2-7 TRBV12-3/TRBV12-4 TRBD1 CASRKTGSYEQYF TGTGCCAGCAGAAAGACAGGGTCCTACGAGCAGTACTTC
NA TRBJ2-3 TRBV4-1 NA CASSQGLTDTQYF TGCGCCAGCAGCCAAGGACTCACAGATACGCAGTATTTT
NA TRBJ2-3 TRBV6-5 NA CASRTHMEGTDTQYF TGTGCCAGCAGGACTCATATGGAGGGCACAGATACGCAGTATTTT
few TRBJ2-7 TRBV27 NA CASSLAAQGGYEQYF TGTGCCAGCAGTTTAGCGGCCCAGGGAGGCTACGAGCAGTACTTC
few TRBJ2-4 TRBV5-6 NA CASSLSRIAKNIQYF TGTGCCAGCAGCTTGTCGAGGATAGCCAAAAACATTCAGTACTTC
NA TRBJ2-3 TRBV24-1 TRBD1 CATQGQGLSTQYF TGTGCCACCCAAGGACAGGGCCTCAGTACGCAGTATTTT
once TRBJ1-2 TRBV28 NA CASSLTGGSYGYTF TGTGCCAGCAGTTTAACCGGGGGTTCCTATGGCTACACCTTC